Following are 18 T cell receptor beta chains from one sample sequenced in a study of shared clonotypes between healthy human individuals. Measured with immunoSEQ multiplex PCR; TCRdb has only the in-frame clones, and not every one. This sample has 2 million to 2.5 million clones, with approximately 94% found just once. Naive CD8 cells comprised CD45RO-negative, CCR7-positively selected cells, excluding terminally differentiated effector memory CD45RA+ cells. The sequenced sample consisted of naive CD8+ T cells sorted from blood. Source of these receptors: a man between 18 and 35 years old in good health.

The rearrangement joins TRBV27 to TRBJ2-1, with D uncertain. The CDR3 covers 11 residues. CDR1 and CDR2 (germline): MNHEY, SMNVEV (reference sequence). Trimming took 5 bases from V and 10 from J, leaving 9 bases between them. The CDR3 here is CASSPQSEQFF. CDR3 DNA: TGTGCCAGCAGTCCCCAGAGCGAGCAGTTCTTC.

V usage is TRBV5-6 and J usage is TRBJ2-3, with TRBD2 matching over 9 bases. This CDR3 contains 16 residues. The V gene's germline CDR1 is SGHDT and CDR2 YYEEEE. The V segment lost 1 base and the J segment 0 bases; nucleotides outside the gene matches: 3. The CDR3 DNA is TGTGCCAGCAGCTTGCCTAGCGGGGTTAGCACAGATACGCAGTATTTT. This encodes CASSLPSGVSTDTQYF.

V gene TRBV4-1 combines with J gene TRBJ2-2; TRBD2 matches at 9 bases. With V trimmed by 2 bases and J by 5 bases, 9 bases remained unmatched. This CDR3 has 17 residues. The V gene's germline CDR1 is MGHRA and CDR2 YSYEKL. CDR3 DNA sequence: TGCGCCAGCAGCCAACCGCGGGGCGGGGGGGATACCGGGGAGCTGTTTTTT. Protein: CASSQPRGGGDTGELFF.

CDR3 sequence: CASSFSGGAGDTQYF. The CDR3 region has the DNA TGTGCCAGCAGTTTCAGCGGGGGGGCGGGAGATACGCAGTATTTT. The chain carries TRBV28 and TRBJ2-3, with 10 bases aligning to TRBD2. Germline V gene data show CDR1 as MDHEN and CDR2 as SYDVKM. With 3 bases clipped from V and 5 bases from J, the junction kept 5 bases outside the gene matches. The CDR3 has 15 amino acids.

Here the CDR3 DNA reads TGTGCCAGCAGCCAACACGCGGGGACAGGTGAGAACACCGGGGAGCTGTTTTTT. This gives the protein CASSQHAGTGENTGELFF. The chain is built from TRBV14 and TRBJ2-2; 8 positions match TRBD1. Germline-derived CDR1 and CDR2 are SGHDN and FVKESK. The CDR3 loop spans 18 amino acids. The junction had 9 bases not matched to a gene; V was cut back by 2 bases and J by 1 base.

The chain has TRBV27 and TRBJ2-1; D not certain. This CDR3 has 14 amino acids. V dropped 5 bases and J dropped 5 bases, with 13 bases sitting between them. Germline lookup yields CDR1 MNHEY and CDR2 SMNVEV (reference sequence). This chain's CDR3 is CASSIFGVHNEQFF. In DNA form, the CDR3 reads TGTGCCAGCAGTATTTTTGGGGTCCACAATGAGCAGTTCTTC.

CDR3 bases: TGCGCCAGCAGCCCGGACTGGGCGGGTGAGCAGTTCTTC. Protein product: CASSPDWAGEQFF. The chain links TRBV5-1 to TRBJ2-1; tentatively, D is TRBD2 (5 bases). Germline V gene sequence: CDR1 SGHRS, CDR2 YFSETQ. The CDR3 sequence is 13 residues long. Trimming left V 4 bases short and J 9 bases short, with 14 bases between.

In the case of this clone: Other DNA sequences in the sample encode the same CDR3. The rearrangement joins TRBV9 to TRBJ2-1; TRBD2 is a possible D gene (5 bases). The CDR3 sequence is 14 residues long. The germline CDR1 and CDR2 sequences are SGDLS and YYNGEE. V gave up 1 base and J gave up 8 bases, with 13 bases separating them. The DNA for the CDR3 is TGTGCCAGCAGCGTATCCGGGAAGTTGGATGAGCAGTTCTTC. It specifies CASSVSGKLDEQFF.

This sequence joins TRBV7-9 and TRBJ1-2; the match to TRBD1 covers 9 bases. The length of the CDR3 is 15 residues. CDR1 is SEHNR, CDR2 FQNEAQ, per germline (reference sequence). The junction had 6 bases not matched to a gene; V was cut back by 4 bases and J by 3 bases. CDR3: CASSSNRGLDYGYTF. The CDR3 coding sequence is TGTGCCAGCAGCTCTAACAGGGGGCTGGACTATGGCTACACCTTC.

With respect to this clone: A much larger clone lies one base from this, so it may be a read error. Other DNA sequences from this sample encode an identical CDR3 as well. The chain uses TRBV7-2 and TRBJ2-7; unclear D gene. V was cut by 1 base and J by 4 bases, with 5 bases left in between. Per the germline V gene, CDR1 is SGHTA and CDR2 is FQGNSA. This CDR3 region has 12 residues. The CDR3 DNA reads TGTGCCAGCAGCTTAGGAGATTACGAGCAGTACTTC. Translating it yields CASSLGDYEQYF.

For this clone: The sample holds other DNA sequences that translate to the same CDR3. J is TRBJ2-7 and V is TRBV10-1; D is perhaps TRBD1 (6 bases). V gave up 3 bases and J gave up 6 bases, with 9 bases separating them. In germline, CDR1 is WNHNN, CDR2 SYGVQD (reference sequence). The CDR3 contains 12 residues. This CDR3 is CASSDVGGEQYF. The CDR3 DNA follows: TGCGCCAGCAGTGATGTAGGGGGCGAGCAGTACTTC.

J is TRBJ2-3 and V is TRBV6-6, with a weak D call TRBD2 (5 bases). Germline V gene sequence: CDR1 MNHNY, CDR2 SVGAGI (reference sequence). The CDR3 length is 16 residues. Trimming cost V 5 bases and J 2 bases, with 17 bases left between them. The DNA for the CDR3 is TGTGCCAGCAGTCAGGAGGTTCCCACCGACACAGATACGCAGTATTTT. It encodes CASSQEVPTDTDTQYF.

This clone came up once. The chain joins TRBV10-3 to TRBJ2-7; unclear D gene. The ends were cut back, 10 bases at V and 0 bases at J, with 10 bases in the middle. CDR1 and CDR2 from the germline V gene are ENHRY and SYGVKD. CDR3 length: 12 residues. CDR3 sequence reads: CATLGDSYEQYF. In nucleotides, the CDR3 is TGTGCCACCTTAGGCGACTCCTACGAGCAGTACTTC.

This sequence joins TRBV7-8 and TRBJ2-5; 8 nucleotides align to TRBD1. CDR3 length equals 14 residues. From germline, CDR1 is SGHVS and CDR2 FQNEAQ. The V segment lost 10 bases and the J segment 4 bases; nucleotides outside the gene matches: 11. CDR3 sequence (DNA): TGTGCCACCGGTCCCCAGGGGGCTCCAGAGACCCAGTACTTC. Its protein is CATGPQGAPETQYF.

The chain recombines TRBV9 with TRBJ2-5; 16 nucleotides agree with TRBD2. Germline V gene data show CDR1 as SGDLS and CDR2 as YYNGEE. Unmatched junction bases numbered 6, after V lost 5 bases and J lost 5 bases. The CDR3 has 16 residues. In nucleotides, the CDR3 is TGTGCCAGCAGTGGGACTAGCGGGGGGGCCGGCGAGACCCAGTACTTC. It is translated as CASSGTSGGAGETQYF.

The chain joins TRBV10-3 to TRBJ2-2; 14 nucleotides line up with TRBD2. V lost 5 bases to trimming and J lost 0 bases; unmatched junction nucleotides: 11. The length of the CDR3 is 20 residues. The germline CDR1 and CDR2 sequences are ENHRY and SYGVKD. This CDR3 reads CAISIPGLAGEAANTGELFF. Written as DNA, the CDR3 is TGTGCCATCAGTATACCGGGACTAGCGGGAGAAGCCGCGAACACCGGGGAGCTGTTTTTT.

V gene TRBV27 combines with J gene TRBJ2-1; D tentatively reads TRBD1 or TRBD2 (5 bases each). Germline V gene sequence: CDR1 MNHEY, CDR2 SMNVEV (reference sequence). The CDR3 consists of 17 residues. V lost 6 bases and J 5 bases, leaving 23 bases between the germline ends. The CDR3 sequence is CASSPLRVGEQHNEQFF. DNA of the CDR3: TGTGCCAGCAGCCCCTTGAGGGTAGGGGAGCAACACAATGAGCAGTTCTTC.

As concerns this clone: The sample carries other DNA sequences with the same CDR3. The chain carries TRBV28 and TRBJ1-5; 8 bases align to TRBD1. J was trimmed by 7 bases and V by 5 bases; bases with no gene match: 7. The CDR3 totals 14 residues. Germline V gene sequence: CDR1 MDHEN, CDR2 SYDVKM. This chain's CDR3 is CASSPGQGGQPQHF. In DNA form, the CDR3 reads TGTGCCAGCAGTCCCGGACAGGGCGGACAGCCCCAGCATTTT.